This T cell receptor (beta chain) comes out of a study of shared clonotypes between healthy human individuals. Study results and caveats: In a few donors, approximately 5% of naive CD4 clonotypes appeared in common.

The CDR3 is 19 residues long. Trimming removed 2 bases at V and 4 bases at J, with 24 bases between. CDR1 and CDR2 from the germline V gene are LNHNV and YYDKDF (reference sequence). This table comes from immunoSEQ multiplex PCR, and its TCRdb copy is limited to in-frame clones, with some not included. This table holds about 1.5 million clones, roughly 98% found once. As to this clone: Its antigen is unidentified.

Source material: naive CD4+ T cells sorted from blood. Subset: CD45RA+ positively selected. The chain couples TRBV15 to TRBJ1-3; D is undetermined. This sequence was found in a man between 25 and 39 years old in good health. Written as DNA, the CDR3 is TGTGCCACCAGCAGACGTGTTGGGGTCGCGGAGTACAGAGGAAACACCATATATTTT. This translates into CATSRRVGVAEYRGNTIYF.